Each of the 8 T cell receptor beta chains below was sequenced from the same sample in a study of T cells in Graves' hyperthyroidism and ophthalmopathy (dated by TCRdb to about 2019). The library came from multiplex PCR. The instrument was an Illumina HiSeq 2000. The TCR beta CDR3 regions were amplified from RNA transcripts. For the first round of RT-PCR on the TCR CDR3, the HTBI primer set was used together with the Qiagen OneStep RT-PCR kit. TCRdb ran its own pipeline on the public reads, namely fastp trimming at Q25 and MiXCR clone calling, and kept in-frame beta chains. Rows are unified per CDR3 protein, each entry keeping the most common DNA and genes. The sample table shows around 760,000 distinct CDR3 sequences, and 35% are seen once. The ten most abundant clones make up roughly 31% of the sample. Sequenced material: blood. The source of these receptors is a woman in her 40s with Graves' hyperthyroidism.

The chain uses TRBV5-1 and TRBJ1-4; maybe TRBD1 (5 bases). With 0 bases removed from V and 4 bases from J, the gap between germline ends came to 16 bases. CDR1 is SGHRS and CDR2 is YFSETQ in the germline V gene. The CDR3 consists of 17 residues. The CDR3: CASSLAGAGNFNEKLFF. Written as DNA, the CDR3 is TGCGCCAGCAGCTTGGCCGGTGCAGGGAACTTTAATGAAAAACTGTTTTTT.

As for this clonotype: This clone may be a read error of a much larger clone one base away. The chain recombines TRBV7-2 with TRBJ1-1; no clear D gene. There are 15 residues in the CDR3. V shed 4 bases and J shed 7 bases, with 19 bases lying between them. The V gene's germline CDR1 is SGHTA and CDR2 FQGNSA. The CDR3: CASSSSPPAAREAFF. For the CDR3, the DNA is TGTGCCAGCAGCTCCTCCCCCCCGGCCGCGCGTGAAGCTTTCTTT.

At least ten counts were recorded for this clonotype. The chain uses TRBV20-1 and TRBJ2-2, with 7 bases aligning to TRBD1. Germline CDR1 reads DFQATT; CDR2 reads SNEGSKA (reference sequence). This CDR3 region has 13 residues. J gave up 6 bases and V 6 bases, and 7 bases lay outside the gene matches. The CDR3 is CSAPGQGAGELFF. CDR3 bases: TGCAGTGCACCGGGGCAGGGGGCCGGGGAGCTGTTTTTT.

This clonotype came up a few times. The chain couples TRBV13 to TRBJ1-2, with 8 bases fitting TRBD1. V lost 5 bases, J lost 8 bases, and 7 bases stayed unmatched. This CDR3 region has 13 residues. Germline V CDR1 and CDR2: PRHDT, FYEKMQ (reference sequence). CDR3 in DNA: TGTGCCAGCAGCCGGGACAGGAGTGGCGGCTACACCTTC. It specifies CASSRDRSGGYTF.

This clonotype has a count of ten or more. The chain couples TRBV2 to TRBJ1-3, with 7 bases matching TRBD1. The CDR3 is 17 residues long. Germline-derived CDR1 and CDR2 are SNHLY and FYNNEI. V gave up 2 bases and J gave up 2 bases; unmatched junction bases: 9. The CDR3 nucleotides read TGTGCCAGCAGTGAAAGGGGGCAACCCCTCCCTGGAAACACCATATATTTT. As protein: CASSERGQPLPGNTIYF.

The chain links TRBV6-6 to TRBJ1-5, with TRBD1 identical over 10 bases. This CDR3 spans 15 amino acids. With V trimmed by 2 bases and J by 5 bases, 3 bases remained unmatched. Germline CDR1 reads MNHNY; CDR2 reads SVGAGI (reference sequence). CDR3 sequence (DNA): TGTGCCAGCAGTTACGGGACAGGGGATTATCAGCCCCAGCATTTT. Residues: CASSYGTGDYQPQHF.

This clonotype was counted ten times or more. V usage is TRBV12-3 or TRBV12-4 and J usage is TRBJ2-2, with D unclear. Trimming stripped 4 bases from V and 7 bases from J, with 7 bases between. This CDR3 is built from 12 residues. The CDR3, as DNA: TGTGCCAGCAGTTCGGGTGGCGGGGAGCTGTTTTTT. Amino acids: CASSSGGGELFF.

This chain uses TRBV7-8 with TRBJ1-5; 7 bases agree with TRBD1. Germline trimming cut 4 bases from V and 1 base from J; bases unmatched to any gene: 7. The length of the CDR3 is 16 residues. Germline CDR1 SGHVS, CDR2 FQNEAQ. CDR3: CASSSIEGASNQPQHF. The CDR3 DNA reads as TGTGCCAGCAGCTCGATCGAGGGGGCAAGCAATCAGCCCCAGCATTTT.